This T cell receptor (beta chain) stems from a study of cytomegalovirus exposure and HLA in healthy donors. With 60 Vbeta and 13 Jbeta primers, the PCR was carried out. Measured with immunoSEQ multiplex PCR; TCRdb has only the in-frame clones, and not every one. The sample contains under 120,000 clones, about 70% of which appear only once. In germline, CDR1 is SQVTM, CDR2 ANQGSEA. The CDR3 has 12 residues. V dropped 5 bases and J dropped 4 bases, with 12 bases sitting between them. The rearrangement uses TRBV29-1 and TRBJ2-7, with a tentative D call TRBD1 (6 bases). The sample comprised PBMCs. This clonotype originated in a man aged 45-65 years in good health and CMV-seropositive. CDR3 sequence: CSVPAGQYEQYF. The CDR3 region has the DNA TGCAGCGTTCCGGCCGGACAGTACGAGCAGTACTTC.